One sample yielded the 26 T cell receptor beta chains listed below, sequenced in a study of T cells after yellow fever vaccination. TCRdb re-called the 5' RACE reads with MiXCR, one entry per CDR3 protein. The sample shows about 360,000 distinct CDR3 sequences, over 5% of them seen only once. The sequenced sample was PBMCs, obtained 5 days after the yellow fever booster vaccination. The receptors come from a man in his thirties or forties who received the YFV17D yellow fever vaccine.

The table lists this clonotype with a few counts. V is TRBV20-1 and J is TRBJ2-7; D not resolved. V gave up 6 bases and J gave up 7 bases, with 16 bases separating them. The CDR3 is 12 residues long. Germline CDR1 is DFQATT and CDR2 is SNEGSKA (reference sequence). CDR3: CSALSSGSEQYF. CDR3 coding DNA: TGCAGTGCACTTTCCTCCGGGTCTGAGCAGTACTTC.

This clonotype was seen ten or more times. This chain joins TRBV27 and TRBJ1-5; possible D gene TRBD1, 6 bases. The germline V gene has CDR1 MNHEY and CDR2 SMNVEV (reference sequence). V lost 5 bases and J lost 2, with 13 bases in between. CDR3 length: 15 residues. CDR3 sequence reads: CASSLGGQGNQPQHF. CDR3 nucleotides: TGTGCCAGCAGTCTGGGGGGGCAGGGCAATCAGCCCCAGCATTTT.

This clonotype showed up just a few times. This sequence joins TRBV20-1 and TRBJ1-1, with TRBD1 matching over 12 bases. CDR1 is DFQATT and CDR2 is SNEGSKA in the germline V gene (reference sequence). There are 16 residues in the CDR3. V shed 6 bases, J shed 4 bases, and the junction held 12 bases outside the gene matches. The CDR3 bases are TGCAGTGCAAAGGGACAGGGGGCTACTGGAGCCACTGAAGCTTTCTTT. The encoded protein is CSAKGQGATGATEAFF.

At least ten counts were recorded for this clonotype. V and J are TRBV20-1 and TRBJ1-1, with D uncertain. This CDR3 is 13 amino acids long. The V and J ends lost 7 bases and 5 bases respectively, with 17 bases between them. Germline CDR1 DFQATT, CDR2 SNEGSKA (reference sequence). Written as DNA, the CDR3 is TGCAGTGTCCCGCGGGAGAGTAGGACTGAAGCTTTCTTT. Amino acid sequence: CSVPRESRTEAFF.

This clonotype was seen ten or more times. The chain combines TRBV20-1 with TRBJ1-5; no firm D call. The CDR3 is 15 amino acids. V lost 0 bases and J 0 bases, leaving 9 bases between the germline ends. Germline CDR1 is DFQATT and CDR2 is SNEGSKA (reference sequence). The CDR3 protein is CSARDPSDSNQPQHF. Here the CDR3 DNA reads TGCAGTGCTAGAGACCCGTCAGATAGCAATCAGCCCCAGCATTTT.

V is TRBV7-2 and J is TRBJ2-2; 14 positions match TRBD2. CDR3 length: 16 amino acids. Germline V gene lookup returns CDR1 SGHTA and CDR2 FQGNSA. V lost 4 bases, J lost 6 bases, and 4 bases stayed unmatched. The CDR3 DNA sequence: TGTGCCAGCAGCTCCGGGACTAGCGGGAGCGCCGGGGAGCTGTTTTTT. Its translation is CASSSGTSGSAGELFF.

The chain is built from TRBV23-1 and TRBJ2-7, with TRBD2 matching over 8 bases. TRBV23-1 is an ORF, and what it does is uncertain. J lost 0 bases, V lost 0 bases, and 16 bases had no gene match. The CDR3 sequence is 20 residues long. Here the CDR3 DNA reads TGCGCCAGCAGTCAATCCCGCGACGCCTCGGGGGGGAGATTCTCCTACGAGCAGTACTTC. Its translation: CASSQSRDASGGRFSYEQYF.

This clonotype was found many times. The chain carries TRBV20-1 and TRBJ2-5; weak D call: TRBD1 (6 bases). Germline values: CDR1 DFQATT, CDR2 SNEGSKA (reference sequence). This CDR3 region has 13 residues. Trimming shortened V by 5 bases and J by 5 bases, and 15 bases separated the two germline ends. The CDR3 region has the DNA TGCAGTGCTGTTTCAACAGGGCGGGAGACCCAGTACTTC. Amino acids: CSAVSTGRETQYF.

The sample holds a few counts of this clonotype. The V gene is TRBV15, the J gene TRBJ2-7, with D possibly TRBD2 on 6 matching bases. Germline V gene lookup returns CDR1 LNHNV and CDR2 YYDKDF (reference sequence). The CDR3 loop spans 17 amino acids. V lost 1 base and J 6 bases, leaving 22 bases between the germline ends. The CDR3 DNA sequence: TGTGCCACCAGCAGAGCATTGGCCGACTACCCGGAGGGCGAGCAGTACTTC. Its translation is CATSRALADYPEGEQYF.

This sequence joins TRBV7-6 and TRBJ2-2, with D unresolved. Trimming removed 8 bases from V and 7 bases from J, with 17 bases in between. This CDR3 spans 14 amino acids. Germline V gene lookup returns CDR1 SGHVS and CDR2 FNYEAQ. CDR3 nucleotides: TGTGCCAGCGGGAACGAAGGCCTAGGCGGGGAGCTGTTTTTT. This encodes CASGNEGLGGELFF.

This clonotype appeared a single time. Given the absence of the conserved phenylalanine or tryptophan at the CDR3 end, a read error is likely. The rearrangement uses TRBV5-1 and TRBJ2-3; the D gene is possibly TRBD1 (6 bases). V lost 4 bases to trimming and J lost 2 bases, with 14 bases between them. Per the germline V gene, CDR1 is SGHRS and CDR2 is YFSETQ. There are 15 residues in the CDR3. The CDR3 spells CASSRDGQLTDTQYS. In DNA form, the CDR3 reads TGCGCCAGCAGCCGGGACGGACAGCTCACAGATACGCAGTATTCT.

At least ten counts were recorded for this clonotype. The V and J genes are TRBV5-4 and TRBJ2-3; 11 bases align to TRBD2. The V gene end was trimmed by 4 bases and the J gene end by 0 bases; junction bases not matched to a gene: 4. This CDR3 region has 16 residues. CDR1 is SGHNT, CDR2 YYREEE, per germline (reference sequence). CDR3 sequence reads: CASSKGTSGSTDTQYF. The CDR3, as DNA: TGTGCCAGCAGCAAAGGGACTAGCGGAAGCACAGATACGCAGTATTTT. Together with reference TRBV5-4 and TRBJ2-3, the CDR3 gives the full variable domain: ETGVTQSPTHLIKTRGQQVTLRCSSQSGHNTVSWYQQALGQGPQFIFQYYREEENGRGNFPPRFSGLQFPNYSSELNVNALELDDSALYLCASSKGTSGSTDTQYFGPGTRLTVL.

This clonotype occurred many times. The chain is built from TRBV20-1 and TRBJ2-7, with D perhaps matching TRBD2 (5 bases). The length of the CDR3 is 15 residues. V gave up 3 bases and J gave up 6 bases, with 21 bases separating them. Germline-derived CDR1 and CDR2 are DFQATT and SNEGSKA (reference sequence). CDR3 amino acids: CSASGNPASPLEQYF. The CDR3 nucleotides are TGCAGTGCTAGCGGGAACCCCGCTTCGCCCCTCGAGCAGTACTTC.

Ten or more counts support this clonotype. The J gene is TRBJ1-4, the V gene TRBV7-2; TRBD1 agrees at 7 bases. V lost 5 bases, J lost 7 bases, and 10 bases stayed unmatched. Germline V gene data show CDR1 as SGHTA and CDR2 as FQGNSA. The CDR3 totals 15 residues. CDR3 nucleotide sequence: TGTGCCAGCAGCACACAGGGGCTTAGGGGTGAAAAACTGTTTTTT. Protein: CASSTQGLRGEKLFF.

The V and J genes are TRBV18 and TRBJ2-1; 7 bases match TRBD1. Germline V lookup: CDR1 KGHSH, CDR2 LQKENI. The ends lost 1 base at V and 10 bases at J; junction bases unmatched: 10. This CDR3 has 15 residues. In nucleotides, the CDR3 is TGTGCCAGCTCACCACAAGAAAAACAGGGGTTCGAGCAGTTCTTC. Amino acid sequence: CASSPQEKQGFEQFF.

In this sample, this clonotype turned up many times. The CDR3 is CATTGGGRYSGRQFF. In DNA form, the CDR3 reads TGTGCCACCACCGGAGGGGGGCGGTATAGCGGCAGGCAGTTCTTC. The rearrangement joins TRBV12-3 or TRBV12-4 to TRBJ2-1; D might be TRBD1 or TRBD2, each matching 6 bases. The germline V and J ends were trimmed by 10 bases and 12 bases, with 28 bases remaining between them. This CDR3 has 15 amino acids.

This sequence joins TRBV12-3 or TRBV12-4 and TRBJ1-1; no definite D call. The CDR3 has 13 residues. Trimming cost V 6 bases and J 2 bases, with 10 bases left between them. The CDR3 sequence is CASSARYNTEAFF. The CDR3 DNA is TGTGCCAGCAGCGCACGGTACAACACTGAAGCTTTCTTT.

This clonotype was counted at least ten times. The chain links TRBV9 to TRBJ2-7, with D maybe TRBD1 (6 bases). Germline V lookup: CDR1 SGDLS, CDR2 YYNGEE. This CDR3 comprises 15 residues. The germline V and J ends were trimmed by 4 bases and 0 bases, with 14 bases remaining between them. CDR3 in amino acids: CASSPQGSSSYEQYF. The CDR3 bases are TGTGCCAGCAGCCCACAGGGTAGTAGCTCCTACGAGCAGTACTTC.

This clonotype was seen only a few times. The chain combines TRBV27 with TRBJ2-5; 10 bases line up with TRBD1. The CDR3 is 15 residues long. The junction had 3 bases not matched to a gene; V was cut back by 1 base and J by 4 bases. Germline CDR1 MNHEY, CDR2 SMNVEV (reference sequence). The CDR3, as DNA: TGTGCCAGCAGTTTATTGGGACAGGGGTCAGAGACCCAGTACTTC. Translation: CASSLLGQGSETQYF.

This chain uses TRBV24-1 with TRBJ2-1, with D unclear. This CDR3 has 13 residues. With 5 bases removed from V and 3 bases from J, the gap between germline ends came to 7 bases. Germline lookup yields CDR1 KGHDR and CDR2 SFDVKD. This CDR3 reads CATSAANYNEQFF. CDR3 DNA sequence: TGTGCCACCAGTGCTGCGAACTACAATGAGCAGTTCTTC.

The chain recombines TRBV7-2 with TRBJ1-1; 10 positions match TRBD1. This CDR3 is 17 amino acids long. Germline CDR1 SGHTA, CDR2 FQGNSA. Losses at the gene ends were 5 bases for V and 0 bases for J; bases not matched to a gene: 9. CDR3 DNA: TGTGCCAGCAGCCTCCGAGGACAGGGGGAGATGAACACTGAAGCTTTCTTT. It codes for CASSLRGQGEMNTEAFF.

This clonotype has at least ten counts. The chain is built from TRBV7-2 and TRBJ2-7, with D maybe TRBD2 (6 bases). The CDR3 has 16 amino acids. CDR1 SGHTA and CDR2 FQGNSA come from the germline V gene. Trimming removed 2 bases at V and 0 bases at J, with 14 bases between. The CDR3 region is CASSLTAGPSSYEQYF. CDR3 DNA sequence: TGTGCCAGCAGCTTAACGGCGGGACCGAGCTCCTACGAGCAGTACTTC.

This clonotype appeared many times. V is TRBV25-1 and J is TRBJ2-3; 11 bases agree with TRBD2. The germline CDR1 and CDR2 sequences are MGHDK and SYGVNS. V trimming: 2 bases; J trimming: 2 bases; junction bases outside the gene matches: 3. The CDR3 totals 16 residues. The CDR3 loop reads CASSEGTSGLTDTQYF. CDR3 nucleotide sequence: TGTGCCAGCAGTGAAGGGACTAGCGGCCTCACAGATACGCAGTATTTT.

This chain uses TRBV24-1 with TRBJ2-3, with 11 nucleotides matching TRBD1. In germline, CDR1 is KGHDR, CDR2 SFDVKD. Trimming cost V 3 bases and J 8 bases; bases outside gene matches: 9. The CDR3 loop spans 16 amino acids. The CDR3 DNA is TGTGCCACCAGTGATCCCGGGACAGGGGGTACGGGTACGCAGTATTTT. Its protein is CATSDPGTGGTGTQYF.

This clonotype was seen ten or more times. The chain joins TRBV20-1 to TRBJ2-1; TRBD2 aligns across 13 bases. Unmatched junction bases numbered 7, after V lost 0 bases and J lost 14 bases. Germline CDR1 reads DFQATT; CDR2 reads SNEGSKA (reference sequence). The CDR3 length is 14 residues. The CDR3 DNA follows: TGCAGTGCTAGAGATCAGACTAGCGGGAGGTTGGAGTTCTTC. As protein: CSARDQTSGRLEFF.

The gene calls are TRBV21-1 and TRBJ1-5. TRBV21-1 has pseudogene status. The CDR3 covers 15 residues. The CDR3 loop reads CASSNEDGYNQPQHF. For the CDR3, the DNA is TGTGCCAGCAGCAATGAGGACGGTTACAATCAGCCCCAGCATTTT.